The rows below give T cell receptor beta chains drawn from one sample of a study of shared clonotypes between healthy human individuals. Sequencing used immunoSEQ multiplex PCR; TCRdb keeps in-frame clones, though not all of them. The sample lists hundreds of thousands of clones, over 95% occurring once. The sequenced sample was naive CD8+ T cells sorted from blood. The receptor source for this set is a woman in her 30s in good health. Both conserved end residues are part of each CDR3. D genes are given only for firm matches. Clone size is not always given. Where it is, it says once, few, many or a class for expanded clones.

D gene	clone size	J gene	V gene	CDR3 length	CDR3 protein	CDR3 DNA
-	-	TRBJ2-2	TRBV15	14	CATSRRGLTGELFF	TGTGCCACCAGCAGGCGGGGGCTCACCGGGGAGCTGTTTTTT
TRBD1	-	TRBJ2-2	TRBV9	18	CASSVGGQGAIWTGELFF	TGTGCCAGCAGCGTAGGGGGCCAGGGGGCGATTTGGACCGGGGAGCTGTTTTTT
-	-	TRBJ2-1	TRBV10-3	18	CAISGVLVAHPAYNEQFF	TGTGCCATCAGCGGAGTCCTTGTGGCCCACCCGGCCTACAATGAGCAGTTCTTC
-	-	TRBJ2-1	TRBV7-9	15	CASSWVGGQRNEQFF	TGTGCCAGCAGCTGGGTTGGGGGGCAGCGGAATGAGCAGTTCTTC
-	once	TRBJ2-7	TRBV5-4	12	CASSAAQNEQYF	TGTGCCAGCAGCGCCGCCCAGAACGAGCAGTACTTC
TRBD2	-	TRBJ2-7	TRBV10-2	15	CASRGLAGGTYEQYF	TGCGCCAGCAGGGGACTAGCGGGGGGCACCTACGAGCAGTACTTC
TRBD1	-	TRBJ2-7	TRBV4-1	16	CASSRTTGDRSYEQYF	TGCGCCAGCAGCCGGACAACAGGGGATAGATCCTACGAGCAGTACTTC
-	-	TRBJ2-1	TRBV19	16	CASSILVAASYNEQFF	TGTGCCAGTAGTATCCTTGTAGCGGCCTCCTACAATGAGCAGTTCTTC
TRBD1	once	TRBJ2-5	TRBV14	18	CASSQTPGQTGRSETQYF	TGTGCCAGCAGCCAAACCCCGGGACAGACAGGACGCTCAGAGACCCAGTACTTC
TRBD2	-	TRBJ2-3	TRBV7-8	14	CASSLFTSADTQYF	TGTGCCAGCAGCTTATTCACTAGCGCAGATACGCAGTATTTT
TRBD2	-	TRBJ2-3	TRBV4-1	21	CASSQDKVVRGTSGRTDTQYF	TGCGCCAGCAGCCAAGACAAGGTAGTTCGTGGTACTAGCGGGAGAACAGATACGCAGTATTTT
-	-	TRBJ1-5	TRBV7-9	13	CASSLDEGQPQHF	TGTGCCAGCAGCTTAGATGAGGGGCAGCCCCAGCATTTT
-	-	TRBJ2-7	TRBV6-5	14	CASSSTGGAYEQYF	TGTGCCAGCAGTTCAACAGGGGGGGCCTACGAGCAGTACTTC
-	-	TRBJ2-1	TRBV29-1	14	CSVGGGAGYNEQFF	TGCAGCGTTGGTGGGGGGGCTGGCTACAATGAGCAGTTCTTC
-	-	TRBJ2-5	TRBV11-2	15	CASSWWGTSQETQYF	TGTGCCAGCAGTTGGTGGGGAACTAGTCAAGAGACCCAGTACTTC
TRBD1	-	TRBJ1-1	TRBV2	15	CASSDGIGGRSVAFF	TGTGCCAGCAGTGATGGGATAGGGGGCAGGTCGGTGGCTTTCTTT
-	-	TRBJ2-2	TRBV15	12	CATTPLPGELFF	TGTGCCACAACTCCCCTCCCCGGGGAGCTGTTTTTT